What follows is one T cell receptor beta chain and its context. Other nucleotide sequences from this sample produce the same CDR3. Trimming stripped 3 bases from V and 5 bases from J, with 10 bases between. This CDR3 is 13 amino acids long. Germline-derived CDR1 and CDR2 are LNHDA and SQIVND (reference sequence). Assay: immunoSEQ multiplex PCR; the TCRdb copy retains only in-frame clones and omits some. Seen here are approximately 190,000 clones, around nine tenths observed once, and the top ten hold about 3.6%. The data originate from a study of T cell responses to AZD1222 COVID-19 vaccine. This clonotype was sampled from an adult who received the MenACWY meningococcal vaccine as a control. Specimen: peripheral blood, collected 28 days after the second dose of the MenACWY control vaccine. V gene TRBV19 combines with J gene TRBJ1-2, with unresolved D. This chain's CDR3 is CASSIPGAYGYTF. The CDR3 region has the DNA TGTGCCAGTAGTATCCCAGGCGCTTATGGCTACACCTTC.